Sequencing of this T cell receptor (beta chain) was carried out in a study of blood T cell repertoires in COVID-19. Source study methods: Scientists estimated how many nucleated cells there were by amplifying reference gene primers. Repertoires were generated with immunoSEQ multiplex PCR, while TCRdb's copy carries only in-frame clones and drops some. V and J calls and clone size are as listed in that table; D and trimming were resolved from the DNA. The sample has hundreds of thousands of clones; 70% to 90% are singletons. In this sample, this clone turned up once. CDR3 length equals 16 residues. Germline assignment: CDR1 GTSNPN and CDR2 SVGIG (reference sequence). The V end lost 3 bases, the J end lost 5 bases, and 22 bases lay between the germline ends.

V usage is TRBV30 and J usage is TRBJ1-1; D is perhaps TRBD1 (5 bases). The sequencing input was PBMCs or T cells enriched from blood (not recorded which). This receptor was obtained from a man aged 18 to 30 who had recovered from COVID-19. The CDR3 DNA is TGTGCCTGGAGCCCGGCGGGGCAGCGAGGGAAAACTGAAGCTTTCTTT. This translates into CAWSPAGQRGKTEAFF.